A selection of T cell receptor beta chains follows, all from one sample in a study of blood T cell repertoires in COVID-19. Here immunoSEQ multiplex PCR was the method, and the copy in TCRdb shows in-frame clones only, minus some. The table lists approximately 280,000 clones, nearly 90% of them singletons. The material sequenced was peripheral blood. The receptors shown here come from a man younger than 30 with active or convalescent COVID-19. Both conserved end residues are part of each CDR3. Fields, in order: CDR3 protein, CDR3 DNA, CDR3 length, D gene, clone size, V gene, J gene. A D gene is named only where the DNA matches it firmly. For some rows the clone size is stated as once, few or many, or as a class when expanded; others skip it.

cdr3_aa: CASSLTSGGGWNEQFF; cdr3_nt: TGTGCCAGCAGCTTAACGAGCGGGGGGGGATGGAATGAGCAGTTCTTC; cdr3_length: 16; d_call: TRBD2; clone_size: few; v_call: TRBV11-1; j_call: TRBJ2-1
cdr3_aa: CARGDRSSYEQYF; cdr3_nt: TGTGCCAGAGGAGACAGATCCTCCTACGAGCAGTACTTC; cdr3_length: 13; d_call: .; clone_size: .; v_call: TRBV14; j_call: TRBJ2-7
cdr3_aa: CASSPASGGHTDTQYF; cdr3_nt: TGCGCCAGCAGCCCAGCTAGCGGGGGACACACAGATACGCAGTATTTT; cdr3_length: 16; d_call: TRBD2; clone_size: .; v_call: TRBV4-1; j_call: TRBJ2-3
cdr3_aa: CASSRSQHRGSYTF; cdr3_nt: TGTGCCAGCAGTCGAAGTCAACACAGGGGTTCCTACACCTTC; cdr3_length: 14; d_call: TRBD1; clone_size: .; v_call: TRBV6-2/TRBV6-3; j_call: TRBJ1-2
cdr3_aa: CASSSASGVNTEAFF; cdr3_nt: TGCGCCAGCAGCTCCGCTTCAGGGGTGAACACTGAAGCTTTCTTT; cdr3_length: 15; d_call: .; clone_size: .; v_call: TRBV5-1; j_call: TRBJ1-1
cdr3_aa: CASSHPPGTGVYEQYF; cdr3_nt: TGTGCCAGCAGCCACCCACCCGGGACAGGGGTCTACGAGCAGTACTTC; cdr3_length: 16; d_call: TRBD1; clone_size: .; v_call: TRBV13; j_call: TRBJ2-7
cdr3_aa: CASSLGGGDTGELFF; cdr3_nt: TGTGCCAGCAGCTTGGGCGGGGGGGACACCGGGGAGCTGTTTTTT; cdr3_length: 15; d_call: TRBD2; clone_size: .; v_call: TRBV5-4; j_call: TRBJ2-2
cdr3_aa: CASSSQGGETQYF; cdr3_nt: TGCGCCAGCAGCAGCCAGGGAGGGGAGACCCAGTACTTC; cdr3_length: 13; d_call: TRBD2; clone_size: .; v_call: TRBV4-1; j_call: TRBJ2-5
cdr3_aa: CASTGTRGGNIQYF; cdr3_nt: TGTGCCAGTACCGGGACTAGAGGGGGAAACATTCAGTACTTC; cdr3_length: 14; d_call: TRBD2; clone_size: .; v_call: TRBV19; j_call: TRBJ2-4
cdr3_aa: CASSDDPLGGGRPGELFF; cdr3_nt: TGCGCCAGCAGTGATGATCCGTTGGGGGGGGGCCGTCCCGGGGAGCTGTTTTTT; cdr3_length: 18; d_call: .; clone_size: .; v_call: TRBV10-1; j_call: TRBJ2-2
cdr3_aa: CASSPGQGGSYEQYF; cdr3_nt: TGCGCCAGCAGCCCGGGACAGGGGGGTTCCTACGAGCAGTACTTC; cdr3_length: 15; d_call: TRBD1; clone_size: .; v_call: TRBV5-1; j_call: TRBJ2-7
cdr3_aa: CASLNIGQGVTEAFF; cdr3_nt: TGTGCCAGTTTAAACATTGGACAGGGGGTAACTGAAGCTTTCTTT; cdr3_length: 15; d_call: TRBD1; clone_size: few; v_call: TRBV7-9; j_call: TRBJ1-1
cdr3_aa: CASSQGQGTYEQYF; cdr3_nt: TGTGCCAGCAGCCAGGGACAGGGAACCTACGAGCAGTACTTC; cdr3_length: 14; d_call: TRBD1; clone_size: .; v_call: TRBV4-2; j_call: TRBJ2-7
cdr3_aa: CASSYDIYRVNSPLHF; cdr3_nt: TGTGCCAGCAGTTACGACATCTACAGGGTCAATTCACCCCTCCACTTT; cdr3_length: 16; d_call: .; clone_size: .; v_call: TRBV6-2/TRBV6-3; j_call: TRBJ1-6
cdr3_aa: CASSHGTGGNQPQHF; cdr3_nt: TGCGCCAGCAGCCACGGGACAGGGGGGAATCAGCCCCAGCATTTT; cdr3_length: 15; d_call: TRBD1; clone_size: once; v_call: TRBV10-2; j_call: TRBJ1-5
cdr3_aa: CATSRDVAGVQDTQYF; cdr3_nt: TGTGCCACCAGCAGAGATGTAGCGGGGGTCCAAGATACGCAGTATTTT; cdr3_length: 16; d_call: TRBD2; clone_size: .; v_call: TRBV15; j_call: TRBJ2-3
cdr3_aa: CATSRDRGVLNTEAFF; cdr3_nt: TGTGCCACCAGCAGAGATCGCGGCGTATTGAACACTGAAGCTTTCTTT; cdr3_length: 16; d_call: .; clone_size: .; v_call: TRBV15; j_call: TRBJ1-1
cdr3_aa: CSVVGTEGYTF; cdr3_nt: TGCAGCGTTGTAGGGACAGAAGGCTACACCTTC; cdr3_length: 11; d_call: TRBD1; clone_size: .; v_call: TRBV29-1; j_call: TRBJ1-2
cdr3_aa: CASRVEHHPGPEAFF; cdr3_nt: TGCGCCAGCAGAGTCGAACACCATCCAGGGCCTGAAGCTTTCTTT; cdr3_length: 15; d_call: .; clone_size: .; v_call: TRBV23-1; j_call: TRBJ1-1
cdr3_aa: CASSEGHLNYGYTF; cdr3_nt: TGTGCCAGCAGTGAAGGGCACCTTAACTATGGCTACACCTTC; cdr3_length: 14; d_call: .; clone_size: few; v_call: TRBV2; j_call: TRBJ1-2
cdr3_aa: CASKDRGDQPQHF; cdr3_nt: TGCGCCAGCAAGGACAGAGGGGATCAGCCCCAGCATTTT; cdr3_length: 13; d_call: .; clone_size: .; v_call: TRBV10-2; j_call: TRBJ1-5
cdr3_aa: CASSHTPVGSSYEQYF; cdr3_nt: TGTGCCAGCTCCCATACACCGGTAGGGAGCTCCTACGAGCAGTACTTC; cdr3_length: 16; d_call: .; clone_size: .; v_call: TRBV6-6; j_call: TRBJ2-7
cdr3_aa: CASSQDGGGNEQFF; cdr3_nt: TGTGCCAGCAGCCAAGACGGGGGGGGAAATGAGCAGTTCTTC; cdr3_length: 14; d_call: TRBD2; clone_size: .; v_call: TRBV4-2; j_call: TRBJ2-1
cdr3_aa: CASGTATNEKLFF; cdr3_nt: TGTGCCAGCGGGACAGCCACTAATGAAAAACTGTTTTTT; cdr3_length: 13; d_call: TRBD1; clone_size: .; v_call: TRBV11-3; j_call: TRBJ1-4
cdr3_aa: CASSLKSGYYEQYF; cdr3_nt: TGTGCCAGCAGCTTGAAAAGCGGGTACTACGAGCAGTACTTC; cdr3_length: 14; d_call: .; clone_size: .; v_call: TRBV5-6; j_call: TRBJ2-7
cdr3_aa: CASSLSEGIETQYF; cdr3_nt: TGTGCCAGCAGCTTATCGGAGGGGATAGAGACCCAGTACTTC; cdr3_length: 14; d_call: .; clone_size: .; v_call: TRBV11-2; j_call: TRBJ2-5
cdr3_aa: CASSLPGGRDNEQFF; cdr3_nt: TGCGCCAGCAGCTTGCCAGGGGGAAGGGACAATGAGCAGTTCTTC; cdr3_length: 15; d_call: TRBD1; clone_size: once; v_call: TRBV5-1; j_call: TRBJ2-1
cdr3_aa: CASSPRANRGNTEAFF; cdr3_nt: TGTGCCAGCAGCCCCCGGGCCAACAGGGGGAACACTGAAGCTTTCTTT; cdr3_length: 16; d_call: TRBD1; clone_size: .; v_call: TRBV7-8; j_call: TRBJ1-1
cdr3_aa: CASSPGAVDTQYF; cdr3_nt: TGTGCCAGCTCACCAGGGGCAGTAGATACGCAGTATTTT; cdr3_length: 13; d_call: .; clone_size: once; v_call: TRBV18; j_call: TRBJ2-3
cdr3_aa: CASSPRQGYGYTF; cdr3_nt: TGTGCCAGCAGCCCCCGACAGGGGTATGGCTACACCTTC; cdr3_length: 13; d_call: TRBD1; clone_size: .; v_call: TRBV6-5; j_call: TRBJ1-2
cdr3_aa: CASSLRTGNTGELFF; cdr3_nt: TGTGCCAGCAGCTTGCGTACAGGGAACACCGGGGAGCTGTTTTTT; cdr3_length: 15; d_call: .; clone_size: .; v_call: TRBV5-4; j_call: TRBJ2-2
cdr3_aa: CASSPTGQGLDQPQHF; cdr3_nt: TGTGCCAGCAGCCCGACTGGACAGGGCCTGGATCAGCCCCAGCATTTT; cdr3_length: 16; d_call: TRBD1; clone_size: .; v_call: TRBV7-9; j_call: TRBJ1-5
cdr3_aa: CASRGQTSTDTQYF; cdr3_nt: TGCGCCTCCCGGGGACAGACTAGCACAGATACGCAGTATTTT; cdr3_length: 14; d_call: TRBD1; clone_size: .; v_call: TRBV5-1; j_call: TRBJ2-3
cdr3_aa: CASSQVWGQGAREAFF; cdr3_nt: TGTGCCAGCAGCCAAGTATGGGGACAGGGGGCAAGGGAAGCTTTCTTT; cdr3_length: 16; d_call: TRBD1; clone_size: .; v_call: TRBV3-1/TRBV3-2; j_call: TRBJ1-1
cdr3_aa: CASSDTGAPINQPQHF; cdr3_nt: TGTGCCAGCAGTGACACAGGGGCACCAATAAATCAGCCCCAGCATTTT; cdr3_length: 16; d_call: TRBD1; clone_size: .; v_call: TRBV2; j_call: TRBJ1-5
cdr3_aa: CASSSSYGYTF; cdr3_nt: TGTGCCAGTAGTTCGAGCTATGGCTACACCTTC; cdr3_length: 11; d_call: .; clone_size: .; v_call: TRBV19; j_call: TRBJ1-2
cdr3_aa: CASSLRQGDLNTEAFF; cdr3_nt: TGCGCCAGCAGCTTGAGACAGGGCGACCTGAACACTGAAGCTTTCTTT; cdr3_length: 16; d_call: TRBD1; clone_size: .; v_call: TRBV5-1; j_call: TRBJ1-1
cdr3_aa: CAISESGGGADTQYF; cdr3_nt: TGTGCCATCAGTGAGTCGGGTGGAGGAGCAGATACGCAGTATTTT; cdr3_length: 15; d_call: .; clone_size: .; v_call: TRBV10-3; j_call: TRBJ2-3
cdr3_aa: CASSIPLLFRGSWGNTEAFF; cdr3_nt: TGTGCCAGTAGTATTCCCTTGCTGTTTCGGGGGTCTTGGGGGAACACTGAAGCTTTCTTT; cdr3_length: 20; d_call: .; clone_size: .; v_call: TRBV19; j_call: TRBJ1-1
cdr3_aa: CASPLPGTGDVEAFF; cdr3_nt: TGTGCCTCCCCCCTGCCAGGGACAGGGGATGTTGAAGCTTTCTTT; cdr3_length: 15; d_call: TRBD1; clone_size: .; v_call: TRBV10-3; j_call: TRBJ1-1
cdr3_aa: CASSRTGGLGTEAFF; cdr3_nt: TGTGCCAGCAGCCGGACAGGGGGCCTAGGCACTGAAGCTTTCTTT; cdr3_length: 15; d_call: TRBD1; clone_size: .; v_call: TRBV9; j_call: TRBJ1-1
cdr3_aa: CASSPLPAEISYEQYF; cdr3_nt: TGTGCCAGCTCACCACTCCCAGCGGAGATCTCCTACGAGCAGTACTTC; cdr3_length: 16; d_call: .; clone_size: .; v_call: TRBV18; j_call: TRBJ2-7
cdr3_aa: CASSQEPGTPQIQYF; cdr3_nt: TGTGCCAGCAGCCAAGAGCCAGGAACGCCCCAAATTCAGTACTTC; cdr3_length: 15; d_call: .; clone_size: .; v_call: TRBV14; j_call: TRBJ2-4